The 32 T cell receptor beta chains below all came from one sample that was sequenced in a study of regulatory T cells in long-lasting Graves disease. This sample's time point: newly diagnosed GD, antithyroid drugs for less than 3 months. The TCR library was prepared using RNA isolated from PBMCs. Arm-PCR of CDR3 regions and iRepertoire HTBI primers were the basis on which TCR beta libraries were built. Each CDR3 protein is one row after TCRdb ran MiXCR on the multiplex PCR reads. Of approximately 560,000 distinct CDR3 sequences listed, roughly 15% are singletons. These data also featured in a second study, about T cells in Graves' hyperthyroidism and ophthalmopathy.

Source: peripheral blood mononuclear cells (PBMCs), taken at new diagnosis, from a patient treated with antithyroid drugs. These receptors all stem from a man between 18 and 35 years old with Graves disease.

This clonotype was found many times. The CDR3 is CASSAQQETQYF. CDR3 sequence (DNA): TGTGCCAGCAGTGCTCAGCAAGAGACCCAGTACTTC. The chain recombines TRBV12-3 or TRBV12-4 with TRBJ2-5; D call uncertain. V was cut by 5 bases and J by 2 bases, with 6 bases left in between. The CDR3 extends over 12 amino acids.

J is TRBJ2-1 and V is TRBV20-1, with 7 positions matching TRBD2. The CDR3 is made up of 15 amino acids. Germline values: CDR1 DFQATT, CDR2 SNEGSKA (reference sequence). With 6 bases clipped from V and 6 bases from J, the junction kept 14 bases outside the gene matches. The CDR3: CSATGERGSRNEQFF. CDR3 coding DNA: TGCAGTGCAACCGGCGAGCGGGGTTCCCGCAATGAGCAGTTCTTC.

Details on this clonotype: Possible read error: a much larger clone is one base away. The chain has TRBV6-2 or TRBV6-3 and TRBJ1-1, with D maybe TRBD1 (6 bases). Germline-derived CDR1 and CDR2 are MNHEY and SVGEGT. The CDR3 runs to 15 residues. CDR3 residues: CASSYWTASNTEALF. CDR3 DNA sequence: TGTGCCAGCAGTTACTGGACAGCCTCGAACACTGAAGCTCTCTTT.

The sample holds a few counts of this clonotype. CDR3 amino acids: CASSTGQVQFF. The CDR3 bases are TGTGCCAGCAGCACGGGACAGGTCCAGTTCTTC. This chain joins TRBV5-6 and TRBJ2-1, with 8 positions matching TRBD1. The CDR3 loop spans 11 amino acids. The junction had 4 bases not matched to a gene; V was cut back by 4 bases and J by 13 bases. CDR1 is SGHDT, CDR2 YYEEEE, per germline. Combining the CDR3 with reference TRBV5-6 and TRBJ2-1 gives the whole variable domain DAGVTQSPTHLIKTRGQQVTLRCSPKSGHDTVSWYQQALGQGPQFIFQYYEEEERQRGNFPDRFSGHQFPNYSSELNVNALLLGDSALYLCASSTGQVQFFGPGTRLTVL.

This clonotype was detected ten times or more. The V and J genes are TRBV27 and TRBJ2-7; D uncertain. The CDR3 is 13 amino acids. Germline V lookup: CDR1 MNHEY, CDR2 SMNVEV (reference sequence). V lost 3 bases and J lost 7, with 13 bases in between. CDR3 residues: CASSFNRPWEQYF. The CDR3 DNA reads as TGTGCCAGCAGTTTTAACCGGCCCTGGGAGCAGTACTTC.

The chain uses TRBV2 and TRBJ1-5; D perhaps matches TRBD1 (6 bases). Germline V gives CDR1 SNHLY, CDR2 FYNNEI. This CDR3 contains 15 residues. With 7 bases removed from V and 0 bases from J, the gap between germline ends came to 13 bases. The CDR3 DNA reads as TGTGCCAGCACCGAAGGGGGTTATAGCAATCAGCCCCAGCATTTT. Its translation is CASTEGGYSNQPQHF.

This clonotype has only a few counts. This chain connects TRBV7-9 to TRBJ2-7, with 9 bases that match TRBD2. The CDR3 contains 15 residues. With 2 bases clipped from V and 5 bases from J, the junction kept 7 bases outside the gene matches. The germline CDR1 and CDR2 sequences are SEHNR and FQNEAQ (reference sequence). CDR3 loop: CASSLIAGVGNEQYF. As DNA, the CDR3 is TGTGCCAGCAGCTTAATAGCGGGAGTTGGGAACGAGCAGTACTTC.

This clonotype came up many times. The genes are TRBV12-3 or TRBV12-4 and TRBJ2-3; D could derive from TRBD1 or TRBD2 (5 bases each). V was cut by 2 bases and J by 6 bases, with 12 bases left in between. There are 14 residues in the CDR3. As DNA, the CDR3 is TGTGCCAGCAGTTTAAGGGGAGAAAGGGATACGCAGTATTTT. Its protein product is CASSLRGERDTQYF.

This clonotype was seen many times. J is TRBJ2-1 and V is TRBV7-9; D possibly corresponds to TRBD2 (5 bases). This CDR3 comprises 13 residues. V lost 6 bases to trimming and J lost 3 bases, with 9 bases between them. Germline CDR1 reads SEHNR; CDR2 reads FQNEAQ (reference sequence). The CDR3 DNA reads TGTGCCAGCAGGGACTTCGACTACAATGAGCAGTTCTTC. It codes for CASRDFDYNEQFF.

This clonotype was found once. A read error may explain this, as a much larger clone is one base away. The genes are TRBV10-3 and TRBJ1-1; D call uncertain. CDR3 length: 14 residues. CDR1 and CDR2 from the germline V gene are ENHRY and SYGVKD. DNA of the CDR3: TGTGCCGTCAGTGATGGCAGAATGAACACTGAAGCTTTCTTT. Its translation is CAVSDGRMNTEAFF.

This clonotype was detected ten times or more. This chain connects TRBV18 to TRBJ2-5; 9 bases are shared with TRBD1. The CDR3 contains 15 residues. Per the germline V gene, CDR1 is KGHSH and CDR2 is LQKENI. V gave up 3 bases and J gave up 2 bases; unmatched junction bases: 4. The chain's CDR3 is CASSPRQGVQETQYF. The CDR3 DNA reads as TGTGCCAGCTCACCTCGACAGGGGGTGCAAGAGACCCAGTACTTC.

This clonotype was detected a few times. J is TRBJ1-1 and V is TRBV15; tentative D call: TRBD1 (5 bases). Germline V gene sequence: CDR1 LNHNV, CDR2 YYDKDF (reference sequence). Trimming cost V 3 bases and J 4 bases, with 9 bases left between them. This CDR3 is built from 13 residues. CDR3 protein: CATSRGPVTEAFF. DNA of the CDR3: TGTGCCACCAGCAGGGGGCCCGTCACTGAAGCTTTCTTT.

The CDR3 nucleotides read TGTGCCTGGAGTGTTCGAAAAGACGACCCCTTGCAACAGCCCCAGCATTTT. Translation gives CAWSVRKDDPLQQPQHF. The chain links TRBV30 to TRBJ1-5; D is undetermined. The CDR3 is made up of 17 amino acids. Germline-derived CDR1 and CDR2 are GTSNPN and SVGIG (reference sequence). Deletions cut 0 bases from V and 7 bases from J, with 22 bases between.

Many counts were recorded for this clonotype. The rearrangement links TRBV4-1 to TRBJ1-1; no clear D gene. Germline CDR1 reads MGHRA; CDR2 reads YSYEKL. The CDR3 covers 12 residues. V gave up 2 bases and J gave up 6 bases, with 7 bases separating them. The CDR3 loop is CASSQSSPEAFF. The CDR3 bases are TGCGCCAGCAGCCAAAGTTCTCCTGAAGCTTTCTTT.

The chain couples TRBV9 to TRBJ1-1; TRBD1 matches at 7 bases. Germline lookup yields CDR1 SGDLS and CDR2 YYNGEE. The junction had 4 bases not matched to a gene; V was cut back by 2 bases and J by 3 bases. There are 14 residues in the CDR3. CDR3 in amino acids: CASSVTGVHTEAFF. As DNA, the CDR3 is TGTGCCAGCAGCGTCACAGGGGTGCACACTGAAGCTTTCTTT.

Comment on this clonotype: This may be a read error, as it is one base from a much larger clone. The V call is TRBV12-3 or TRBV12-4, the J call TRBJ2-1, with D unclear. The CDR3 totals 16 residues. The germline V and J ends were trimmed by 3 bases and 2 bases, with 14 bases remaining between them. The chain's CDR3 is CASSFQTGPAYNEQFF. The CDR3 bases are TGTGCCAGCAGTTTCCAGACTGGACCAGCCTACAATGAGCAGTTCTTC.

This clonotype was recorded at least ten times. The CDR3 DNA is TGTGCCAGCACGCCCGGAGGGGGGACAGGGTTTTATGGCTACACCTTC. The encoded protein is CASTPGGGTGFYGYTF. The rearrangement links TRBV27 to TRBJ1-2; 9 bases match TRBD1. The germline gives CDR1 MNHEY, CDR2 SMNVEV (reference sequence). The CDR3 extends over 16 amino acids. Unmatched junction bases numbered 14, after V lost 7 bases and J lost 5 bases.

In nucleotides, the CDR3 is TGTGCCAGCAGTCAAGACAGCTCAGGGTCTGAAAAACTGTTTTTT. Translating it yields CASSQDSSGSEKLFF. The chain recombines TRBV5-4 with TRBJ1-4, with a possible D match to TRBD1 (5 bases). The germline V and J ends were trimmed by 5 bases and 7 bases, with 18 bases remaining between them. Germline values: CDR1 SGHNT, CDR2 YYREEE (reference sequence). CDR3 length: 15 amino acids.

The sample holds many counts of this clonotype. The chain employs TRBV20-1 and TRBJ1-2; 7 nucleotides align to TRBD1. The germline gives CDR1 DFQATT, CDR2 SNEGSKA (reference sequence). This CDR3 contains 14 residues. V trimming: 6 bases; J trimming: 6 bases; junction bases outside the gene matches: 13. The CDR3 reads CSAKGQGVGHGYTF. The CDR3 DNA is TGCAGTGCAAAGGGGCAGGGGGTGGGTCATGGCTACACCTTC.

This clonotype has more than one count but fewer than ten. This CDR3 is CSARDRRTGYSQPQHF. For the CDR3, the DNA is TGCAGTGCTAGAGATCGGCGGACAGGGTATAGTCAGCCCCAGCATTTT. This rearrangement joins TRBV20-1 to TRBJ1-5; TRBD1 agrees at 8 bases. Trimming at V came to 0 bases and at J to 6 bases, leaving 10 bases not matched to a gene. This CDR3 spans 16 amino acids. Germline V gene sequence: CDR1 DFQATT, CDR2 SNEGSKA (reference sequence).

In its sample, this clonotype was seen a few times. This chain connects TRBV30 to TRBJ2-7, with 16 positions matching TRBD2. CDR1 is GTSNPN and CDR2 is SVGIG in the germline V gene (reference sequence). The CDR3 loop spans 20 amino acids. The J segment lost 2 bases and the V segment lost 2 bases, leaving 15 bases of the junction unmatched. CDR3 region: CAWSWPGGLAGGLRPYEQYF. In nucleotides, the CDR3 is TGTGCCTGGAGTTGGCCCGGGGGACTAGCGGGAGGGCTTCGCCCCTACGAGCAGTACTTC.

To note about this clonotype: A much larger clone lies one base from this, so it may be a read error. The chain couples TRBV30 to TRBJ2-7; D unclear. The length of the CDR3 is 12 residues. The germline V gene has CDR1 GTSNPN and CDR2 SVGIG (reference sequence). This CDR3 is CAWGRNSHEQYF. The CDR3 DNA follows: TGTGCCTGGGGTAGGAACTCCCACGAGCAGTACTTC.

This rearrangement joins TRBV6-1 to TRBJ1-6, with TRBD1 as a possible D gene (5 bases). Germline V CDR1 and CDR2: MNHNS, SASEGT. This CDR3 is built from 15 residues. The V end lost 0 bases, the J end lost 10 bases, and 13 bases lay between the germline ends. CDR3 DNA sequence: TGTGCCAGCAGTGAAGCCGAAGAGGGGCGGTCACCCCTCCACTTT. It encodes CASSEAEEGRSPLHF.

This clonotype was recorded a few times. The chain has TRBV13 and TRBJ2-5; D may be TRBD1 (5 bases). Germline V gives CDR1 PRHDT, CDR2 FYEKMQ (reference sequence). This CDR3 contains 16 residues. The V and J ends lost 5 bases and 5 bases respectively, with 21 bases between them. The CDR3 protein is CASSKPDTLYGETQYF. The CDR3 bases are TGTGCCAGCAGCAAACCGGACACGCTCTACGGGGAGACCCAGTACTTC.

The table lists this clonotype with many counts. This sequence joins TRBV28 and TRBJ2-3; D unresolved. Trimming stripped 8 bases from V and 1 base from J, with 7 bases between. Germline CDR1 reads MDHEN; CDR2 reads SYDVKM. This CDR3 is 12 amino acids long. The CDR3 region is CASGPRTDTQYF. Written as DNA, the CDR3 is TGTGCCAGCGGTCCACGCACAGATACGCAGTATTTT.

There are a few counts of this clonotype. V is TRBV19 and J is TRBJ1-5, with TRBD1 as a possible D gene (6 bases). V lost 4 bases to trimming and J lost 0 bases, with 13 bases between them. The CDR3 has 16 residues. CDR1 and CDR2 from the germline V gene are LNHDA and SQIVND (reference sequence). The CDR3, as DNA: TGTGCCAGTAGTAGTCCGGGACAAGGTAGCAATCAGCCCCAGCATTTT. It codes for CASSSPGQGSNQPQHF.

This clonotype was counted at least ten times. The chain uses TRBV27 and TRBJ1-3, with TRBD1 matching 9 bases. J was trimmed by 4 bases and V by 5 bases; bases with no gene match: 9. This CDR3 has 16 residues. Germline V lookup: CDR1 MNHEY, CDR2 SMNVEV (reference sequence). Written as DNA, the CDR3 is TGTGCCAGCAGTCCCCTGGGACAGGGATCGGGAAACACCATATATTTT. Amino acids: CASSPLGQGSGNTIYF.

V and J are TRBV6-1 and TRBJ2-3, with a tentative D call TRBD1 (6 bases). Germline V gene sequence: CDR1 MNHNS, CDR2 SASEGT. CDR3 length: 14 residues. V lost 11 bases, J lost 4 bases, and 19 bases lay in between. CDR3 DNA sequence: TGTGCCTTTAAGCCGGGGCCAGGGGCAGATACGCAGTATTTT. It translates to CAFKPGPGADTQYF.

This clonotype came up many times. J is TRBJ2-5 and V is TRBV2, with TRBD2 matching 7 bases. Germline V CDR1 and CDR2: SNHLY, FYNNEI. J gave up 4 bases and V 6 bases, and 20 bases lay outside the gene matches. The CDR3 length is 18 residues. The CDR3 reads CASSSTPTTLTSRETQYF. Written as DNA, the CDR3 is TGTGCCAGCAGCTCAACCCCGACCACACTGACTAGCCGAGAGACCCAGTACTTC.

V gene TRBV3-1 combines with J gene TRBJ2-1; 15 positions match TRBD2. After removal of 5 bases from V and 5 bases from J, the junction contained 7 bases not matched to a gene. The CDR3 spans 17 residues. Germline-derived CDR1 and CDR2 are LGHDT and YNNKEL (reference sequence). The CDR3 spells CASSSEGLAGGNNEQFF. The CDR3 DNA follows: TGTGCCAGCAGCTCTGAGGGACTAGCGGGAGGTAACAATGAGCAGTTCTTC.

The chain carries TRBV19 and TRBJ2-7, with D perhaps TRBD2 (6 bases). Germline CDR1 is LNHDA and CDR2 is SQIVND (reference sequence). The CDR3 consists of 15 residues. V lost 1 base to trimming and J lost 7 bases, with 17 bases between them. This CDR3 is CASSIGGGPVREQYF. As DNA, the CDR3 is TGTGCCAGTAGTATAGGAGGAGGGCCGGTGCGTGAGCAGTACTTC.

V usage is TRBV30 and J usage is TRBJ2-3; no firm D call. Per the germline V gene, CDR1 is GTSNPN and CDR2 is SVGIG (reference sequence). CDR3 length equals 14 residues. V shed 2 bases and J shed 0 bases, with 9 bases lying between them. The CDR3 DNA is TGTGCCTGGAGTTCTGTAGTAAGCACAGATACGCAGTATTTT. Translation gives CAWSSVVSTDTQYF.